One TCR beta chain is described in this entry. Its antigen is unidentified. For the library, individual cDNA molecules each received unique molecular identifiers. TCRdb reprocessed the RACE reads with MiXCR, giving one entry per CDR3 protein. The sample yields around 330,000 distinct CDR3 sequences, around 5.5% seen once. This entry comes from a study of human T cells and chemical hapten exposure. Regarding the study as a whole: TCRs at high frequency, those above 1 in 1000, did not change with DPC sensitization.

Time point denoted: pre-sensitization, week 0. Treatment of the sample: therapeutic diphenylcyclopropenone sensitization with weekly scalp DPC. The germline V gene encodes CDR1 SGHAT and CDR2 FQNNGV. V was pared by 5 bases and J by 3 bases, with 7 bases of the junction left unmatched. The CDR3 extends over 16 amino acids. This chain connects TRBV11-2 to TRBJ1-6; 7 bases are shared with TRBD1. The clonotype comes from a woman between 18 and 30 years old with alopecia areata. Some clones in this sample may be carry-over from other donors' samples. This sample comprised whole blood, obtained in connection with sensitization to the hapten diphenylcyclopropenone (DPC). CDR3 DNA sequence: TGTGCCAGCAGCCAGGGGGGAAAAGACTATAATTCACCCCTCCACTTT. Protein product: CASSQGGKDYNSPLHF.